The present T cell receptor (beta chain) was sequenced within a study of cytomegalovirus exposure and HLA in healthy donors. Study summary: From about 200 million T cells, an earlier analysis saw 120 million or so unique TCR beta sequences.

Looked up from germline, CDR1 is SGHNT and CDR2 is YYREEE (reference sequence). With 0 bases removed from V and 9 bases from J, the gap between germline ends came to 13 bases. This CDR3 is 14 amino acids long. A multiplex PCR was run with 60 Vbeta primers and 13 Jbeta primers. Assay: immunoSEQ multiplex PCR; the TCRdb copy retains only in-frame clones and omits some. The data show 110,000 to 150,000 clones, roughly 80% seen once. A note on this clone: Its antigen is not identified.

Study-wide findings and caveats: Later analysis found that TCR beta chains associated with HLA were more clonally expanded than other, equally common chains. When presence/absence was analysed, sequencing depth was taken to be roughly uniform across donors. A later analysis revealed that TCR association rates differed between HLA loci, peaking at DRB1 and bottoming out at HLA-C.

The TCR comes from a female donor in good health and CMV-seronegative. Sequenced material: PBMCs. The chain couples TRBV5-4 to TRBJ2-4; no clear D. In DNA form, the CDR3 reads TGTGCCAGCAGCTTGGGCCCTACCGGTCTCATTCAGTACTTC. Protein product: CASSLGPTGLIQYF.